This is a list of T cell receptor beta chains from one sample in a study of a mutant IDH1 vaccine in newly diagnosed glioma. The repertoire was sequenced with immunoSEQ multiplex PCR; TCRdb's copy has only in-frame clones and lacks some. In the table there are tens of thousands of clones, around 80% of which are singletons. The sample consisted of PBMCs, taken from a glioma patient treated with radiotherapy, temozolomide or both. Receptor source: a young man with glioma. Both conserved end residues are part of each CDR3. Fields, in order: clone size, V gene, D gene, J gene, CDR3 protein, CDR3 DNA. The D gene is left open where the match is weak. Clone size is given for some rows only: seen once, a few or many times, or a class if the clone is expanded.

>.|TRBV29-1|.|TRBJ2-1
CSVEPRRTAQAYNEQFF
TGCAGCGTTGAACCGAGAAGGACAGCCCAAGCCTACAATGAGCAGTTCTTC
>.|TRBV29-1|.|TRBJ1-1
CSVEVGRNTEAFF
TGCAGCGTTGAAGTGGGGAGAAACACTGAAGCTTTCTTT
>.|TRBV10-3|.|TRBJ2-5
CAISESTAGQTQYF
TGTGCCATCAGTGAGTCGACGGCGGGACAGACCCAGTACTTC
>.|TRBV14|TRBD1|TRBJ2-1
CASSDRGRQFF
TGTGCCAGCAGCGACAGGGGTCGGCAGTTCTTC
>.|TRBV21-1|.|TRBJ2-3
CASSKQGADTQYF
TGTGCCAGCAGCAAACAGGGGGCAGATACGCAGTATTTT
>few|TRBV12-5|TRBD1|TRBJ1-1
CASGLVYWDSLGNTEAFF
TGTGCTAGTGGTTTGGTATATTGGGACAGTTTGGGGAACACTGAAGCTTTCTTT
>.|TRBV27|TRBD1|TRBJ2-7
CASGQGYEQYF
TGTGCCAGCGGACAGGGTTACGAGCAGTACTTC
>.|TRBV7-2|TRBD2|TRBJ2-5
CASRPTFAGGRQETQYF
TGTGCCAGCAGACCCACCTTTGCGGGAGGGCGACAAGAGACCCAGTACTTC
>few|TRBV5-6|.|TRBJ1-1
CASSLEGLNTEAFF
TGTGCCAGCAGCTTAGAGGGGCTGAACACTGAAGCTTTCTTT
>.|TRBV18|.|TRBJ2-1
CASSPTGNEQFF
TGTGCCAGCTCACCAACAGGGAATGAGCAGTTCTTC
>.|TRBV25-1|.|TRBJ1-2
CASSDEGDYGYTF
TGTGCCAGCAGTGATGAGGGTGACTATGGCTACACCTTC
>.|TRBV5-1|.|TRBJ1-1
CASSLGGHLNTEAFF
TGCGCCAGCAGCTTGGGCGGACATTTGAACACTGAAGCTTTCTTT
>.|TRBV6-1|TRBD1|TRBJ1-4
CASSEQGTGNEKLFF
TGTGCCAGCAGCGAACAGGGGACGGGTAATGAAAAACTGTTTTTT
>few|TRBV21-1|.|TRBJ1-1
CASSNWEAAFF
TGTGCCAGCAGCAACTGGGAGGCAGCTTTCTTT
>.|TRBV6-5|.|TRBJ2-7
CATKLIGKQYF
TGTGCCACCAAATTGATCGGCAAGCAGTACTTC
>.|TRBV19|TRBD1|TRBJ2-5
CASSPSSGTEETQYF
TGTGCCAGTAGCCCGTCCTCCGGGACAGAAGAGACCCAGTACTTC
>once|TRBV29-1|.|TRBJ2-7
CSVVRGSYEQYF
TGCAGCGTTGTTAGGGGGAGCTACGAGCAGTACTTC
>.|TRBV30|.|TRBJ1-6
CAWTRTNSPLHF
TGTGCCTGGACCAGGACTAATTCACCCCTCCACTTT
>.|TRBV2|.|TRBJ1-6
CASSEYEGNTAHF
TGTGCCAGCAGTGAATATGAGGGGAATACCGCTCACTTT
>.|TRBV10-3|TRBD2|TRBJ2-7
CAISESWEGDSYEQYF
TGTGCCATCAGTGAGTCCTGGGAGGGTGACTCCTACGAGCAGTACTTC
>.|TRBV13|TRBD2|TRBJ2-7
CASSFFSSGRINEQYF
TGTGCCAGCAGTTTCTTCTCTAGCGGGAGGATCAACGAGCAGTACTTC
>.|TRBV4-1|.|TRBJ1-2
CASSQDLAGSVGGYTF
TGCGCCAGCAGCCAAGATCTCGCAGGGTCGGTAGGTGGCTACACCTTC
>.|TRBV9|TRBD2|TRBJ2-2
CASSLTSGSTGELFF
TGTGCCAGCAGCCTAACTAGCGGGAGCACCGGGGAGCTGTTTTTT
>.|TRBV18|.|TRBJ2-3
CASSSEGVRTDTQYF
TGTGCCAGCTCATCCGAAGGGGTCCGCACAGATACGCAGTATTTT
>.|TRBV5-6|TRBD1|TRBJ2-7
CASSHYMGQGYYEQYF
TGTGCCAGCAGCCACTACATGGGACAGGGTTACTACGAGCAGTACTTC
>.|TRBV2|TRBD1|TRBJ1-5
CASSWTGGNQPQHF
TGTGCCAGCAGTTGGACAGGGGGCAATCAGCCCCAGCATTTT